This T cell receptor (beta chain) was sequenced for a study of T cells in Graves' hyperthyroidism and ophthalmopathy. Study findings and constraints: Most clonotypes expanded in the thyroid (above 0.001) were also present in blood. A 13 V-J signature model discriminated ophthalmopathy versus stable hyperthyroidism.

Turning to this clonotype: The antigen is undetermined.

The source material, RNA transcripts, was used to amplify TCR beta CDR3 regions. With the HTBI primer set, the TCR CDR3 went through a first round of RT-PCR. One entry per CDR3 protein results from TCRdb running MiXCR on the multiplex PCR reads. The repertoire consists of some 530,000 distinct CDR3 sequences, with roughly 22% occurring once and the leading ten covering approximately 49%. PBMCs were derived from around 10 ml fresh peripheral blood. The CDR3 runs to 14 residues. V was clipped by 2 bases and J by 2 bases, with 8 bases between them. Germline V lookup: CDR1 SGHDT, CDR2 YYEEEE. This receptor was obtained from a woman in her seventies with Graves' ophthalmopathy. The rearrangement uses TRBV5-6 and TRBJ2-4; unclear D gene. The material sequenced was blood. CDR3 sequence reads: CASSLGPTKNIQYF. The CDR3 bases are TGTGCCAGCAGCTTAGGACCCACCAAAAACATTCAGTACTTC.